The T cell receptor (beta chain) described here comes from a study of T-cell memory formation after mild COVID-19. Via MiXCR, TCRdb re-called the 5' RACE reads, giving one row per CDR3 protein. The table includes more than 400,000 distinct CDR3 sequences, 18% detected once. The germline V gene has CDR1 SGHVS and CDR2 FQNEAQ. CDR3 length equals 14 residues. Trimming shortened V by 1 base and J by 2 bases, and 9 bases separated the two germline ends. Study outcomes and limitations: Pre-infection memory showed some responding clones, and this suggested that cross-reactive memory joined.

This clonotype appeared a few times. Its antigen is undetermined. Sequencing was carried out using PBMCs or a T cell subset sorted from them (not recorded which). The gene calls are TRBV7-8 and TRBJ2-7, with D possibly TRBD2 on 5 matching bases. The clonotype originates from an adult woman who had mild COVID-19 (a few samples of this study predate the infection). Cell type and time point are not known. CDR3 loop: CASSLDRLPYEQYF. Here the CDR3 DNA reads TGTGCCAGCAGCTTAGATCGACTACCCTACGAGCAGTACTTC.